Described below is a single TCR beta chain sequence and its context. Its antigen is undetermined. The sample is drawn from a study of identical twins. Findings and caveats of the study: Beta out-of-frame sequences showed weaker excess sharing between twins.

With V trimmed by 2 bases and J by 1 base, 1 base remained unmatched. The CDR3 is made up of 16 amino acids. CDR1 and CDR2 from the germline V gene are LGHNA and YSLEER. Through template switching, a universal primer site was introduced, and the cDNA contained unique molecular identifiers. MiXCR, applied by TCRdb to the 5' RACE reads, yields one record per CDR3 protein. The sample has about 690,000 distinct CDR3 sequences; 21% are singletons. These data were also reused for a study on T cells expressing NK-cell markers. That paper states: In the group of eight sequenced donors, seven were HCMV-seropositive and one was seronegative.

The sequence derives from a woman aged 18 to 35 in good health. Sample: PBMCs. The rearrangement joins TRBV4-3 to TRBJ2-5; 13 nucleotides agree with TRBD2. The CDR3 DNA reads as TGCGCCAGCAGCCAACGACTAGCGGGGGGCCAAGAGACCCAGTACTTC. This gives the protein CASSQRLAGGQETQYF.